The 27 T cell receptor beta chains listed next were all sequenced from one sample in a study of regulatory T cells in long-lasting Graves disease. To make TCR beta libraries, researchers used iRepertoire HTBI primers and Arm-PCR of CDR3 regions. TCRdb ran MiXCR on the multiplex PCR reads and lists one entry per CDR3 protein. This table holds about 220,000 distinct CDR3 sequences, around 17% found once. Specified time point: newly diagnosed GD, antithyroid drugs for less than 3 months. Preparation of the TCR library used RNA extracted from PBMCs. The source material was peripheral blood mononuclear cells (PBMCs), sampled at new diagnosis, from a patient treated with antithyroid drugs. The receptors stem from a female donor with Graves disease.

With respect to this clonotype: The junction differs from germline at one of its ends, possibly a read error. The DNA of the CDR3 is TGTGCCAGTAGTAGCAGCACCCTCCCGGCGGAGGGCACCGATACGCAGTATTTT. Amino acid sequence: CASSSSTLPAEGTDTQYF. The chain carries TRBV19 and TRBJ2-3, with a tentative D call TRBD2 (6 bases). Germline V lookup: CDR1 LNHDA, CDR2 SQIVND (reference sequence). The CDR3 extends over 18 amino acids. Combining the CDR3 with reference TRBV19 and TRBJ2-3 gives the whole variable domain DGGITQSPKYLFRKEGQNVTLSCEQNLNHDAMYWYRQDPGQGLRLIYYSQIVNDFQKGDIAEGYSVSREKKESFPLTVTSAQKNPTAFYLCASSSSTLPAEGTDTQYFGPGTRLTVL.

At least ten counts were recorded for this clonotype. The V call is TRBV4-1, the J call TRBJ1-1; 7 bases match TRBD1. The CDR3 consists of 15 residues. The V segment lost 0 bases and the J segment 7 bases; nucleotides outside the gene matches: 8. The V gene's germline CDR1 is MGHRA and CDR2 YSYEKL. The chain's CDR3 is CASSQDRRGRGEAFF. The CDR3 DNA follows: TGCGCCAGCAGCCAAGATCGGAGGGGGCGTGGTGAAGCTTTCTTT.

This clonotype has only a few counts. This clone may be a read error of a much larger clone one base away. The V call is TRBV6-4, the J call TRBJ2-3; 7 bases are a match to TRBD2. CDR1 MRHNA and CDR2 SNTAGT come from the germline V gene. The CDR3 length is 15 residues. Here the CDR3 DNA reads TGTGCCAGCAATGACTCTGTGGGAGGGAATGATACGCAGTATTTT. Translating gives CASNDSVGGNDTQYF.

This clonotype was counted at least ten times. The V call is TRBV10-3, the J call TRBJ2-1, with D tentatively TRBD2 (5 bases). Germline V gene sequence: CDR1 ENHRY, CDR2 SYGVKD. The CDR3 runs to 11 residues. Trimming took 4 bases from V and 8 from J, leaving 6 bases between them. CDR3 residues: CAISVGDEQFF. The CDR3 coding sequence is TGTGCCATCAGTGTCGGGGATGAGCAGTTCTTC.

This clonotype was seen only once. This sequence joins TRBV28 and TRBJ1-6, with D maybe TRBD1 (5 bases). The CDR3 sequence is 13 residues long. Germline CDR1 is MDHEN and CDR2 is SYDVKM. The ends were cut back, 7 bases at V and 10 bases at J, with 14 bases in the middle. CDR3 protein: CASIGQGGSPLHF. The CDR3 DNA follows: TGTGCCAGCATTGGGCAGGGCGGATCACCCCTCCACTTT.

This clonotype was detected ten times or more. The gene calls are TRBV19 and TRBJ1-6, with D possibly being TRBD1 (5 bases). The CDR3 spans 13 residues. V lost 5 bases to trimming and J lost 9 bases, with 11 bases between them. Germline CDR1 is LNHDA and CDR2 is SQIVND (reference sequence). CDR3 sequence: CASSDLGRSPLHF. CDR3 coding DNA: TGTGCCAGTAGTGATTTGGGGCGTTCACCCCTCCACTTT.

This clonotype appeared many times. The CDR3 nucleotides are TGTGCCAGCATTAGTCCAGGGGATAACTATGGCTACACCTTC. The encoded protein is CASISPGDNYGYTF. This rearrangement joins TRBV6-1 to TRBJ1-2, with D possibly matching TRBD1 (6 bases). Germline V CDR1 and CDR2: MNHNS, SASEGT. There are 14 residues in the CDR3. V lost 7 bases, J lost 1 base, and 13 bases lay in between.

J is TRBJ2-5 and V is TRBV18, with 9 bases that match TRBD2. Germline CDR1 and CDR2: KGHSH and LQKENI. The CDR3 spans 16 residues. Trimming cost V 0 bases and J 5 bases; bases outside gene matches: 7. This CDR3 is CASSPPNAGGPETQYF. The CDR3 nucleotides read TGTGCCAGCTCACCACCCAACGCGGGAGGGCCGGAGACCCAGTACTTC.

This clonotype was found many times. The chain has TRBV3-1 and TRBJ2-5; D not resolved. There are 14 residues in the CDR3. Germline V gene data show CDR1 as LGHDT and CDR2 as YNNKEL (reference sequence). V dropped 5 bases and J dropped 2 bases, with 12 bases sitting between them. CDR3 nucleotide sequence: TGTGCCAGCAGCTTCCCCTTTGAACAAGAGACCCAGTACTTC. Residues: CASSFPFEQETQYF.

This clonotype has ten or more counts. The gene calls are TRBV20-1 and TRBJ2-3, with 9 bases aligning to TRBD2. Trimming removed 1 base from V and 4 bases from J; junction bases left unmatched: 9. This CDR3 comprises 16 residues. CDR1 and CDR2 (germline): DFQATT, SNEGSKA (reference sequence). The CDR3 reads CSARALLAGEADTQYF. The CDR3 DNA follows: TGCAGTGCTAGAGCACTATTAGCGGGAGAGGCAGATACGCAGTATTTT.

The chain recombines TRBV28 with TRBJ2-7, with 8 positions matching TRBD2. Looked up from germline, CDR1 is MDHEN and CDR2 is SYDVKM. V gave up 1 base and J gave up 1 base; unmatched junction bases: 3. This CDR3 region has 15 residues. The CDR3 DNA reads as TGTGCCAGCAGTTTATTGGGACTAGTATCCTACGAGCAGTACTTC. Its protein product is CASSLLGLVSYEQYF.

This clonotype was observed at least ten times. The genes are TRBV12-3 or TRBV12-4 and TRBJ2-3; 15 nucleotides agree with TRBD2. Unmatched junction bases numbered 11, after V lost 4 bases and J lost 6 bases. The CDR3 spans 18 residues. The CDR3 sequence is CASSWGAGLAGGSDTQYF. DNA for the CDR3: TGTGCCAGCAGTTGGGGGGCCGGACTAGCGGGAGGGAGTGATACGCAGTATTTT.

On this clonotype: This sequence is one base from a far larger clone and is likely a read error. The chain links TRBV2 to TRBJ2-5, with TRBD2 identical over 7 bases. The CDR3 is 15 residues long. V was clipped by 5 bases and J by 10 bases; unmatched bases: 16. CDR1 and CDR2 (germline): SNHLY, FYNNEI. The CDR3 sequence: CASSLVGVGGYHQYF. In nucleotides, the CDR3 is TGTGCCAGCAGTTTAGTCGGAGTCGGGGGGTATCACCAGTACTTC. The variable domain in full, with the rest retrieved from reference TRBV2 and TRBJ2-5, is EPEVTQTPSHQVTQMGQEVILRCVPISNHLYFYWYRQILGQKVEFLVSFYNNEISEKSEIFDDQFSVERPDGSNFTLKIRSTKLEDSAMYFCASSLVGVGGYHQYFGPGTRLLVL.

In this sample, this clonotype turned up a few times. The V call is TRBV19, the J call TRBJ2-7; 9 bases agree with TRBD1. Germline loops: CDR1 LNHDA, CDR2 SQIVND (reference sequence). This CDR3 is built from 13 residues. V shed 10 bases and J 3 bases; nucleotides not matched to a gene: 7. CDR3 coding DNA: TGTGCCACCGGTGGGGGACAGGGCTACGAGCAGTACTTC. Encoded protein: CATGGGQGYEQYF. Complete variable domain (other parts from reference TRBV19 and TRBJ2-7): DGGITQSPKYLFRKEGQNVTLSCEQNLNHDAMYWYRQDPGQGLRLIYYSQIVNDFQKGDIAEGYSVSREKKESFPLTVTSAQKNPTAFYLCATGGGQGYEQYFGPGTRLTVT.

The V and J genes are TRBV29-1 and TRBJ2-2; D call uncertain. This CDR3 has 13 residues. CDR1 SQVTM and CDR2 ANQGSEA come from the germline V gene. Trimming shortened V by 2 bases and J by 6 bases, and 10 bases separated the two germline ends. CDR3 region: CSVERRVAGELFF. The CDR3 coding sequence is TGCAGCGTTGAAAGAAGGGTGGCCGGGGAGCTGTTTTTT.

This clonotype was counted many times. The rearrangement links TRBV7-3 to TRBJ2-2, with a possible D match to TRBD2 (6 bases). The germline V gene has CDR1 SGHTA and CDR2 FQGTGA. The CDR3 totals 12 residues. Trimming removed 5 bases from V and 6 bases from J, with 7 bases in between. The CDR3 protein is CASSPGAGELFF. The CDR3 region has the DNA TGTGCCAGCAGCCCGGGGGCCGGGGAGCTGTTTTTT.

This clonotype was picked up many times. The chain has TRBV3-1 and TRBJ2-5; D perhaps matches TRBD1 (6 bases). Per the germline V gene, CDR1 is LGHDT and CDR2 is YNNKEL (reference sequence). The CDR3 loop spans 13 amino acids. The ends were cut back, 2 bases at V and 9 bases at J, with 13 bases in the middle. As DNA, the CDR3 is TGTGCCAGCAGCCAACAGGACAGAGTTCCCCAGTACTTC. It encodes CASSQQDRVPQYF.

At least ten counts were recorded for this clonotype. The chain combines TRBV29-1 with TRBJ2-1; 9 nucleotides match TRBD2. The CDR3 totals 14 residues. With V trimmed by 4 bases and J by 7 bases, 8 bases remained unmatched. The germline CDR1 and CDR2 sequences are SQVTM and ANQGSEA. The CDR3 spells CSVVEAGGPNEQFF. DNA for the CDR3: TGCAGCGTTGTAGAGGCGGGAGGGCCAAATGAGCAGTTCTTC.

The table lists this clonotype with many counts. The chain has TRBV2 and TRBJ2-3, with D perhaps TRBD1 (5 bases). The germline V gene encodes CDR1 SNHLY and CDR2 FYNNEI. This CDR3 is 15 amino acids long. V gave up 0 bases and J gave up 2 bases, with 9 bases separating them. The CDR3 loop reads CASSEADIHTDTQYF. Here the CDR3 DNA reads TGTGCCAGCAGTGAAGCGGACATACACACAGATACGCAGTATTTT.

As regards this clonotype: A much larger clonotype is one base distant, so this may be a read error. The chain carries TRBV12-3 or TRBV12-4 and TRBJ2-1, with D unclear. The CDR3 runs to 11 residues. The V and J ends lost 3 bases and 5 bases respectively, with 2 bases between them. The CDR3 loop is CASSFDNEQFF. The CDR3 nucleotides are TGTGCCAGCAGTTTTGACAATGAGCAGTTCTTC.

This clonotype was counted ten times or more. The rearrangement joins TRBV28 to TRBJ2-7, with D maybe TRBD1 (5 bases). This CDR3 spans 14 amino acids. The ends were cut back, 6 bases at V and 2 bases at J, with 14 bases in the middle. The germline V gene encodes CDR1 MDHEN and CDR2 SYDVKM. The CDR3: CASSKDNSPYEQYF. In DNA, the CDR3 is TGTGCCAGCAGCAAGGACAACTCCCCCTACGAGCAGTACTTC. The full variable domain, rest sourced from reference TRBV28 and TRBJ2-7, is DVKVTQSSRYLVKRTGEKVFLECVQDMDHENMFWYRQDPGLGLRLIYFSYDVKMKEKGDIPEGYSVSREKKERFSLILESASTNQTSMYLCASSKDNSPYEQYFGPGTRLTVT.

This clonotype was found a few times. For the CDR3, the DNA is TGTGCCAGCAGCACCCTGGGGGAGGGAGATGAGCAGTTCTTC. It yields the protein CASSTLGEGDEQFF. V is TRBV3-1 and J is TRBJ2-1; 7 bases match TRBD2. The V and J ends lost 5 bases and 8 bases, in that order; junction bases with no gene match: 9. Germline CDR1 is LGHDT and CDR2 is YNNKEL (reference sequence). CDR3 length: 14 residues.

The chain links TRBV20-1 to TRBJ1-3; 7 bases match TRBD1. Trimming removed 0 bases from V and 9 bases from J; junction bases left unmatched: 11. In germline, CDR1 is DFQATT, CDR2 SNEGSKA (reference sequence). This CDR3 is built from 15 residues. The CDR3 coding sequence is TGCAGTGCTAGAGATCCCGAGGGGGCGGCTGGCACCATATATTTT. Translating it yields CSARDPEGAAGTIYF.

V usage is TRBV6-1 and J usage is TRBJ1-1; D ambiguous. Per the germline V gene, CDR1 is MNHNS and CDR2 is SASEGT. V dropped 6 bases and J dropped 11 bases, with 16 bases sitting between them. CDR3 length: 12 residues. DNA of the CDR3: TGTGCCAGCAGATCCGGAGACATAAACGCTTTCTTT. As protein: CASRSGDINAFF.

This clonotype was counted only a few times. V is TRBV18 and J is TRBJ1-1, with TRBD1 identical over 7 bases. The CDR3 spans 15 residues. V shed 3 bases, J shed 4 bases, and the junction held 8 bases outside the gene matches. Germline V gene lookup returns CDR1 KGHSH and CDR2 LQKENI. For the CDR3, the DNA is TGTGCCAGCTCACCCACGGAGGGGGCCGGCACTGAAGCTTTCTTT. This codes for CASSPTEGAGTEAFF.

This chain joins TRBV12-3 or TRBV12-4 and TRBJ1-6; D gene ambiguous. The V end was cut by 1 base, the J end by 8 bases, with 12 bases between. The CDR3 extends over 15 amino acids. The CDR3 DNA reads as TGTGCCAGCAGTTTAGATCGAGGTTTGGATTCACCCCTCCACTTT. The encoded protein is CASSLDRGLDSPLHF.

This clonotype was counted between two and nine times. The chain links TRBV24-1 to TRBJ2-2; the D is unclear. The V and J ends lost 4 bases and 4 bases respectively, with 15 bases between them. The CDR3 runs 16 residues. Germline V CDR1 and CDR2: KGHDR, SFDVKD. The DNA for the CDR3 is TGTGCCACCAGTGACCCAGGCCTGGGTGCCACCGGGGAGCTGTTTTTT. Its protein is CATSDPGLGATGELFF.